This T cell receptor (beta chain) stems from a study of T cell responses to AZD1222 COVID-19 vaccine. Study-wide points: Repertoires were obtained solely post-peak T cell response. In the spike-specific TCR repertoire, nearly half reportedly target unmutated variant regions. Donors, mostly white British, included more females; clonal diversity was possibly underestimated. Only a handful of people who got AZD1222 tested seropositive at baseline.

The method was immunoSEQ multiplex PCR; TCRdb's version includes in-frame clones alone and lacks a portion of them. The sample yields more than 95,000 clones, 89% seen once. CDR1 is MNHEY and CDR2 is SVGAGI in the germline V gene. The CDR3 extends over 12 amino acids. V shed 8 bases and J 7 bases; nucleotides not matched to a gene: 4. This clone was observed once. Its cognate antigen is unknown. The clonotype comes from an adult in good health. The sample in question was peripheral blood, obtained on day 0 of AZD1222 vaccination. V gene TRBV6-5 combines with J gene TRBJ1-5; 8 bases match TRBD1. The CDR3 region is CASGQGPQPQHF. The CDR3, as DNA: TGTGCCAGCGGACAGGGCCCCCAGCCCCAGCATTTT.